These 32 T cell receptor beta chains were sequenced from one sample in a study of T cells after yellow fever vaccination. A single record per CDR3 protein comes from TCRdb applying MiXCR to the 5' RACE reads. Of approximately 180,000 distinct CDR3 sequences listed, roughly 6.2% were seen once; the top ten hold about 2.8%. Sequencing was performed on CD4+ T cells sorted from PBMCs, taken on the day of the first yellow fever vaccination. The receptor source for this set is a man aged 18 to 29 who received the YFV17D yellow fever vaccine.

Note on this clonotype: The junction does not match germline at one end; this may be a read error. The chain is built from TRBV20-1 and TRBJ1-2; D gene unclear. Germline assignment: CDR1 DFQATT and CDR2 SNEGSKA (reference sequence). The CDR3 contains 10 residues. The CDR3 loop reads CAASANGYTF. The CDR3 region has the DNA TGTGCGGCGTCTGCAAATGGCTACACCTTC.

This clonotype was counted many times. The J gene is TRBJ2-7, the V gene TRBV6-1; D not certain. Germline CDR1 is MNHNS and CDR2 is SASEGT. The CDR3 is 12 amino acids. Trimming took 5 bases from V and 2 from J, leaving 7 bases between them. The CDR3 sequence: CASSQNPYEQYV. The CDR3 bases are TGTGCCAGCAGTCAAAACCCCTACGAGCAGTACGTC.

In its sample, this clonotype was seen many times. The genes are TRBV24-1 and TRBJ2-1; possible D gene TRBD2, 5 bases. In germline, CDR1 is KGHDR, CDR2 SFDVKD. V dropped 5 bases and J dropped 0 bases, with 13 bases sitting between them. The CDR3 runs 16 residues. CDR3: CATSAPEASSYNEQFF. In DNA form, the CDR3 reads TGTGCCACCAGTGCCCCGGAGGCGAGCTCCTACAATGAGCAGTTCTTC.

This chain joins TRBV25-1 and TRBJ1-6; possibly TRBD1 for D (5 bases). Germline assignment: CDR1 MGHDK and CDR2 SYGVNS. V lost 2 bases to trimming and J lost 9 bases, with 17 bases between them. The CDR3 has 16 amino acids. The CDR3, as DNA: TGTGCCAGCAGTGAAAGGGCAGGGTGGGTCGGTTCACCCCTCCACTTT. Translating it yields CASSERAGWVGSPLHF.

This clonotype has at least ten counts. The chain employs TRBV20-1 and TRBJ2-3; 12 bases are shared with TRBD2. This CDR3 has 16 amino acids. Trimming took 0 bases from V and 4 from J; bases not matched to a gene: 5. In germline, CDR1 is DFQATT, CDR2 SNEGSKA (reference sequence). The CDR3 here is CSARDRRLAGADTQYF. The DNA of the CDR3 is TGCAGTGCTAGAGATCGGCGACTAGCGGGGGCAGATACGCAGTATTTT.

This clonotype was counted at least ten times. This sequence joins TRBV11-2 and TRBJ1-1; D gene uncertain. This CDR3 comprises 14 residues. V was cut by 1 base and J by 8 bases, with 14 bases left in between. CDR1 is SGHAT, CDR2 FQNNGV, per germline. The CDR3 DNA reads as TGTGCCAGCAGCTTAGTTATTCGGGCAGTCGAAGCTTTCTTT. Protein sequence: CASSLVIRAVEAFF.

The table lists this clonotype with many counts. This rearrangement joins TRBV5-6 to TRBJ2-3, with 7 bases that match TRBD1. The CDR3 is 14 residues long. The V gene's germline CDR1 is SGHDT and CDR2 YYEEEE. The junction had 6 bases not matched to a gene; V was cut back by 4 bases and J by 4 bases. DNA for the CDR3: TGTGCCAGCAGCCCCGGCCAGGGGGCAGATACGCAGTATTTT. This gives the protein CASSPGQGADTQYF. The full variable domain, rest sourced from reference TRBV5-6 and TRBJ2-3, is DAGVTQSPTHLIKTRGQQVTLRCSPKSGHDTVSWYQQALGQGPQFIFQYYEEEERQRGNFPDRFSGHQFPNYSSELNVNALLLGDSALYLCASSPGQGADTQYFGPGTRLTVL.

With respect to this clonotype: A much larger clone differs by one base, so this may be a read error. V usage is TRBV2 and J usage is TRBJ2-5; no clear D. From germline, CDR1 is SNHLY and CDR2 FYNNEI. With 4 bases removed from V and 4 bases from J, the gap between germline ends came to 13 bases. The CDR3 has 14 amino acids. CDR3 sequence (DNA): TGTGCCAGCAGTGGGTCCCCGGTGAGAGAGACCCAGTACTTC. It encodes CASSGSPVRETQYF.

This clonotype showed up many times. This chain links TRBV10-3 with TRBJ2-5; D unclear. This CDR3 has 13 amino acids. V dropped 4 bases and J dropped 1 base, with 7 bases sitting between them. Germline assignment: CDR1 ENHRY and CDR2 SYGVKD. CDR3 sequence reads: CAISGNFQETQYF. The CDR3 DNA reads as TGTGCCATCAGTGGTAATTTCCAAGAGACCCAGTACTTC.

The sample holds a few counts of this clonotype. The V and J genes are TRBV9 and TRBJ1-6; 8 nucleotides line up with TRBD1. CDR1 SGDLS and CDR2 YYNGEE come from the germline V gene. The J segment lost 8 bases and the V segment lost 3 bases, leaving 4 bases of the junction unmatched. CDR3 size: 14 residues. CDR3 nucleotides: TGTGCCAGCAGCGAAGGGACAGGTCATTCACCCCTCCACTTT. Amino acids: CASSEGTGHSPLHF.

This clonotype turned up a few times. The chain combines TRBV7-9 with TRBJ2-6, with TRBD1 matching over 9 bases. With 5 bases clipped from V and 4 bases from J, the junction kept 6 bases outside the gene matches. CDR3 size: 16 residues. Germline assignment: CDR1 SEHNR and CDR2 FQNEAQ (reference sequence). CDR3 nucleotides: TGTGCCAGCAGCCCGGGACAGGGTTCAGGGGCCAACGTCCTGACTTTC. Translated, it gives CASSPGQGSGANVLTF.

The sample holds many counts of this clonotype. This chain links TRBV18 with TRBJ2-7; D is uncertain. CDR1 KGHSH and CDR2 LQKENI come from the germline V gene. Deletions cut 2 bases from V and 0 bases from J, with 11 bases between. The CDR3 contains 15 residues. CDR3 nucleotide sequence: TGTGCCAGCTCACCAACGTTTTTCCTCTCCTACGAGCAGTACTTC. This encodes CASSPTFFLSYEQYF. Complete variable domain (other parts from reference TRBV18 and TRBJ2-7): NAGVMQNPRHLVRRRGQEARLRCSPMKGHSHVYWYRQLPEEGLKFMVYLQKENIIDESGMPKERFSAEFPKEGPSILRIQQVVRGDSAAYFCASSPTFFLSYEQYFGPGTRLTVT.

In regard to this clonotype: It is likely a read error, because the conserved phenylalanine at the end of the CDR3 is missing. This chain uses TRBV7-3 with TRBJ2-1; 12 bases fit TRBD2. The CDR3 runs 15 residues. Germline CDR1 is SGHTA and CDR2 is FQGTGA. The V and J ends lost 5 bases and 6 bases, in that order; junction bases with no gene match: 5. CDR3 sequence: CASSRGLAGPNEQFL. The CDR3 region has the DNA TGTGCCAGCAGCCGGGGACTAGCGGGTCCCAATGAGCAGTTCTTA.

Only a few counts were recorded for this clonotype. CDR3 sequence reads: CASSLGTRGTGRDGAQYF. The DNA of the CDR3 is TGTGCCAGCAGTTTAGGGACGAGGGGGACAGGGAGAGATGGGGCCCAGTACTTC. The chain employs TRBV12-3 or TRBV12-4 and TRBJ2-5; TRBD1 aligns across 9 bases. J lost 9 bases, V lost 1 base, and 18 bases had no gene match. The CDR3 runs to 18 residues.

This clonotype was counted only a few times. The genes are TRBV5-1 and TRBJ1-2; TRBD1 aligns across 8 bases. V lost 4 bases, J lost 5 bases, and 10 bases stayed unmatched. Germline CDR1 and CDR2: SGHRS and YFSETQ. The CDR3 is made up of 15 amino acids. CDR3 in amino acids: CASSGSGQGKYGYTF. The CDR3, as DNA: TGCGCCAGCAGCGGCTCCGGACAGGGCAAGTATGGCTACACCTTC.

This clonotype was detected many times. The V call is TRBV7-2, the J call TRBJ2-1; 11 positions agree with TRBD1. The CDR3 is made up of 14 amino acids. The germline gives CDR1 SGHTA, CDR2 FQGNSA. The CDR3 nucleotides are TGTGCGACAAGGGGACAGGGGGGAAACAATGAGCAGTTCTTC. Its protein is CATRGQGGNNEQFF.

This clonotype was counted at least ten times. The rearrangement links TRBV20-1 to TRBJ2-3; 8 bases are a match to TRBD2. CDR3 size: 13 residues. The V and J ends lost 6 bases and 5 bases, in that order; junction bases with no gene match: 7. Germline V gene data show CDR1 as DFQATT and CDR2 as SNEGSKA (reference sequence). CDR3 loop: CSASAGGKDTQYF. CDR3 sequence (DNA): TGCAGTGCCTCCGCGGGGGGCAAAGATACGCAGTATTTT.

This clonotype was observed at least ten times. V gene TRBV9 combines with J gene TRBJ2-1, with D tentatively TRBD2 (5 bases). Trimming pared 0 bases from V and 8 bases from J, leaving 12 bases between. The CDR3 sequence is 14 residues long. Germline V gives CDR1 SGDLS, CDR2 YYNGEE. The CDR3 loop reads CASSVVSSIDEQFF. As DNA, the CDR3 is TGTGCCAGCAGCGTAGTGTCTAGCATCGATGAGCAGTTCTTC.

This clonotype was picked up one time. This chain links TRBV9 with TRBJ2-7; D ambiguous. V gave up 3 bases and J gave up 6 bases, with 19 bases separating them. There are 15 residues in the CDR3. CDR1 and CDR2 (germline): SGDLS, YYNGEE. The CDR3 loop reads CASSALDGSYPEQYF. CDR3 nucleotide sequence: TGTGCCAGCAGCGCCCTGGACGGCTCGTACCCCGAGCAGTACTTC.

This clonotype showed up just a few times. The chain combines TRBV11-2 with TRBJ2-2; D unclear. Trimming removed 0 bases from V and 2 bases from J, with 4 bases in between. The CDR3 runs to 14 residues. Germline CDR1 SGHAT, CDR2 FQNNGV. The CDR3 here is CASSLDGNTGELFF. CDR3 sequence (DNA): TGTGCCAGCAGCTTAGATGGCAACACCGGGGAGCTGTTTTTT.

This clonotype was detected ten times or more. The chain uses TRBV18 and TRBJ1-5; D not resolved. Trimming cost V 2 bases and J 5 bases, with 7 bases left between them. The CDR3 runs 13 residues. Germline lookup yields CDR1 KGHSH and CDR2 LQKENI. The CDR3 nucleotides read TGTGCCAGCTCACCAGGGGAGGATCAGCCCCAGCATTTT. Protein sequence: CASSPGEDQPQHF.

Note on this clonotype: Given a much more abundant clone one base away, this may be a read error. The chain carries TRBV7-2 and TRBJ2-1, with 8 bases that match TRBD2. The CDR3 spans 15 residues. The germline V gene has CDR1 SGHTA and CDR2 FQGNSA. V dropped 5 bases and J dropped 9; count of bases not matched to a gene: 12. CDR3 amino acids: CASSRGGLLDGEQFF. As DNA, the CDR3 is TGTGCCAGCAGCCGGGGGGGACTCTTGGACGGTGAGCAGTTCTTC.

This clonotype appeared many times. The rearrangement uses TRBV5-1 and TRBJ2-3, with 10 bases fitting TRBD2. The V segment lost 4 bases and the J segment 2 bases; nucleotides outside the gene matches: 7. This CDR3 spans 16 amino acids. Germline values: CDR1 SGHRS, CDR2 YFSETQ. CDR3: CASSPGLAESTDTQYF. Here the CDR3 DNA reads TGCGCCAGCAGCCCCGGACTAGCGGAATCCACAGATACGCAGTATTTT.

This clonotype has only a few counts. This chain joins TRBV3-1 and TRBJ2-7, with D perhaps given as TRBD1 or TRBD2 (5 bases each). This CDR3 has 14 residues. CDR1 LGHDT and CDR2 YNNKEL come from the germline V gene (reference sequence). V was shortened by 3 bases and J by 1 base, with 10 bases between the two germline ends. The CDR3, as DNA: TGTGCCAGCAGCCAGGGGGTCAGATCCTACGAGCAGTACTTC. It yields the protein CASSQGVRSYEQYF.

J is TRBJ2-1 and V is TRBV5-4; maybe TRBD2 (7 bases). Deletions cut 3 bases from V and 6 bases from J, with 16 bases between. The CDR3 is 15 residues long. The germline V gene has CDR1 SGHNT and CDR2 YYREEE (reference sequence). CDR3 sequence: CASSSMGGARNEQFF. In nucleotides, the CDR3 is TGTGCCAGCAGCTCGATGGGGGGGGCGCGCAATGAGCAGTTCTTC.

This clonotype was found many times. The junction shows a germline mismatch at one end, possibly a read error. The CDR3: CSTQGRDRGLYSVF. CDR3 nucleotides: TGCAGCACTCAGGGGAGGGACAGGGGGCTCTACTCCGTCTTC. The chain carries TRBV29-1 and TRBJ1-2; 12 bases are a match to TRBD1. CDR3 size: 14 residues. Looked up from germline, CDR1 is SQVTM and CDR2 is ANQGSEA. The variable domain in full, with the rest retrieved from reference TRBV29-1 and TRBJ1-2, is SAVISQKPSRDICQRGTSLTIQCQVDSQVTMMFWYRQQPGQSLTLIATANQGSEATYESGFVIDKFPISRPNLTFSTLTVSNMSPEDSSIYLCSTQGRDRGLYSVFGSGTRLTVV.

The V gene is TRBV20-1, the J gene TRBJ1-6; TRBD1 is a possible D gene (5 bases). V lost 6 bases, J lost 0 bases, and 9 bases lay in between. Germline values: CDR1 DFQATT, CDR2 SNEGSKA (reference sequence). The CDR3 length is 14 residues. The CDR3: CSANRISYNSPLHF. In nucleotides, the CDR3 is TGCAGTGCGAACAGGATCTCCTATAATTCACCCCTCCACTTT.

The table lists this clonotype with many counts. This chain links TRBV9 with TRBJ2-7; no clear D gene. CDR3 size: 11 residues. Germline values: CDR1 SGDLS, CDR2 YYNGEE. Trimming pared 1 base from V and 6 bases from J, leaving 5 bases between. The CDR3 loop reads CASSVRREQYV. The CDR3, as DNA: TGTGCCAGCAGCGTACGGCGCGAGCAGTACGTC.

The V and J genes are TRBV2 and TRBJ2-1, with D possibly matching TRBD1 (6 bases). Germline V gene data show CDR1 as SNHLY and CDR2 as FYNNEI. CDR3 size: 14 residues. The V and J ends lost 7 bases and 5 bases respectively, with 15 bases between them. The CDR3 DNA sequence: TGTGCCAGCAATTGGGCAGGGGCCCACAATGAGCAGTTCTTC. Its translation: CASNWAGAHNEQFF.

The table lists this clonotype with many counts. The genes are TRBV5-1 and TRBJ2-5, with D possibly matching TRBD2 (6 bases). The CDR3 sequence is 14 residues long. CDR1 and CDR2 from the germline V gene are SGHRS and YFSETQ. Trimming removed 3 bases at V and 1 base at J, with 10 bases between. CDR3 residues: CASSWGLIQETQYF. CDR3 sequence (DNA): TGCGCCAGCAGCTGGGGACTGATCCAAGAGACCCAGTACTTC.

The rearrangement uses TRBV20-1 and TRBJ2-7, with D maybe TRBD1 (5 bases). CDR3 size: 13 residues. V was cut by 3 bases and J by 4 bases, with 13 bases left in between. CDR1 is DFQATT, CDR2 SNEGSKA, per germline (reference sequence). CDR3: CSARGGREYEQYF. The DNA of the CDR3 is TGCAGTGCTAGGGGCGGCAGGGAATACGAGCAGTACTTC.

The sample holds many counts of this clonotype. The J gene is TRBJ2-3, the V gene TRBV3-1; D uncertain. The V end lost 1 base, the J end lost 4 bases, and 9 bases lay between the germline ends. The CDR3 sequence is 14 residues long. The V gene's germline CDR1 is LGHDT and CDR2 YNNKEL (reference sequence). DNA of the CDR3: TGTGCCAGCAGCCAAGGGTTGAGCTCAGATACGCAGTATTTT. Its protein product is CASSQGLSSDTQYF.